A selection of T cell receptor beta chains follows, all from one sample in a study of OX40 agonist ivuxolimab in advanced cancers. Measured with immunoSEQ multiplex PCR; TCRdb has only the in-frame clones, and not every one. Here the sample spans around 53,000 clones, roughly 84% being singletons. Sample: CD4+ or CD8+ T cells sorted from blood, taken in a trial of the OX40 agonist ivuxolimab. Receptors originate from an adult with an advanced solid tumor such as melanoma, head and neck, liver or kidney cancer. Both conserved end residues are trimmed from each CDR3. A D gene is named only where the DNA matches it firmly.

CDR3 protein: ASSRDRAPDTQY; D gene: TRBD1; J gene: TRBJ2-3; V gene: TRBV7-3
CDR3 protein: AITISGTQSYEQY; D gene: -; J gene: TRBJ2-7; V gene: TRBV10-3
CDR3 protein: ASSQEVGGHLGGNYGYT; D gene: -; J gene: TRBJ1-2; V gene: TRBV4-3
CDR3 protein: ASNILVRGYGYT; D gene: -; J gene: TRBJ1-2; V gene: TRBV7-2
CDR3 protein: ASSFGGTGVEKLF; D gene: TRBD1; J gene: TRBJ1-4; V gene: TRBV7-2
CDR3 protein: ASSPWIAGGEETQY; D gene: TRBD2; J gene: TRBJ2-5; V gene: TRBV13
CDR3 protein: ASRPLGQGAIGEQY; D gene: TRBD1; J gene: TRBJ2-7; V gene: TRBV28
CDR3 protein: ASSLSGGIRYEQY; D gene: TRBD2; J gene: TRBJ2-7; V gene: TRBV7-2
CDR3 protein: ASSQGFRVEQY; D gene: -; J gene: TRBJ2-7; V gene: TRBV14
CDR3 protein: ASSARLADLRETQY; D gene: TRBD2; J gene: TRBJ2-5; V gene: TRBV11-2
CDR3 protein: AWSLHRGLIRDTEAF; D gene: TRBD1; J gene: TRBJ1-1; V gene: TRBV30
CDR3 protein: ASSLGRLAVTSYEQY; D gene: TRBD2; J gene: TRBJ2-7; V gene: TRBV7-2
CDR3 protein: ASSVTSGGYNEQF; D gene: TRBD2; J gene: TRBJ2-1; V gene: TRBV5-4